At least ten counts were recorded for the clone carrying this T cell receptor beta chain. Time point denoted: patch test 3, about 24 weeks after DPC sensitization. Treatment defined: therapeutic diphenylcyclopropenone sensitization with weekly scalp DPC. The entry originates in a study of human T cells and chemical hapten exposure. Looking at the study overall: Patches with 0.01% DPC went on the upper back, and the tests were read at 6 days. Alopecia universalis, totalis or areata was present in patients who were mostly female.

TCRdb re-called the RACE reads through MiXCR, storing one row per CDR3 protein. The sample contains roughly 90,000 distinct CDR3 sequences, about 11% of which appear only once. The CDR3 extends over 12 amino acids. The ends were cut back, 1 base at V and 10 bases at J, with 11 bases in the middle. In germline, CDR1 is DFQATT, CDR2 SNEGSKA (reference sequence). The chain recombines TRBV20-1 with TRBJ2-1, with D unclear. The TCR comes from a woman in her twenties or thirties with alopecia areata. Some clones in this sample may be carry-over from other donors' samples. Sequences were derived from whole blood, sampled in connection with sensitization to the hapten diphenylcyclopropenone (DPC). This CDR3 is CSARGLAPEQFF. In nucleotides, the CDR3 is TGCAGTGCTAGAGGGTTAGCCCCCGAGCAGTTCTTC.